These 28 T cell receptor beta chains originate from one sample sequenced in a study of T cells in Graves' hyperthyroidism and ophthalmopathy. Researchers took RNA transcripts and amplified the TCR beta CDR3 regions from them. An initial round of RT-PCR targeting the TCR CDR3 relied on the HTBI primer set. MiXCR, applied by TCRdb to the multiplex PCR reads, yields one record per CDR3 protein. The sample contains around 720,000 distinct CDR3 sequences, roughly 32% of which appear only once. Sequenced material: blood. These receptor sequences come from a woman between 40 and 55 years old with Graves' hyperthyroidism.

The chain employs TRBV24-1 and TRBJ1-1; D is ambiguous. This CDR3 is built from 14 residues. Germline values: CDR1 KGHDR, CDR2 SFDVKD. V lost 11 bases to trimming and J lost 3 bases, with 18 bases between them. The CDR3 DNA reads TGTGCCAGCAGCCATCTAATTGGGGACACTGAAGCTTTCTTT. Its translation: CASSHLIGDTEAFF.

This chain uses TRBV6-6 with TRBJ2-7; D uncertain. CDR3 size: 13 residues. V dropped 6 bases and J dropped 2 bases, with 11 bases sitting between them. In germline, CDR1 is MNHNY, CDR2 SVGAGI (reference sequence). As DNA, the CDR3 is TGTGCCAGCAGGCAGTCAGGAGCCTACGAGCAGTACTTC. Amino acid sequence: CASRQSGAYEQYF.

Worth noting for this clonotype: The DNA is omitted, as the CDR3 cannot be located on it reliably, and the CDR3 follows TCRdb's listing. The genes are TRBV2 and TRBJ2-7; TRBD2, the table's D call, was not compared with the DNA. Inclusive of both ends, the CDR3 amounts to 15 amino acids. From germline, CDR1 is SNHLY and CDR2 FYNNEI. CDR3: CASSSSTSDNYEQYF.

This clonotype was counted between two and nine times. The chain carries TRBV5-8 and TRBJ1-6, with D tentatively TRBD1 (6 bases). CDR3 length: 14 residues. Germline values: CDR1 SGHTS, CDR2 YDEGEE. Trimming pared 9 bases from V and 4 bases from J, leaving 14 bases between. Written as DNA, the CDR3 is TGTGCCACCCAACAGGGCTGGTATAATTCACCCCTCCACTTT. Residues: CATQQGWYNSPLHF.

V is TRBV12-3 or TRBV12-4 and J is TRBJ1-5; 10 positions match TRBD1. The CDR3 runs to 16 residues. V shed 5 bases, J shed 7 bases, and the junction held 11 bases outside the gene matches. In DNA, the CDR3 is TGTGCCAGCAGTCCTACCGGGACAGGGGCCGGGCAGCCCCAGCATTTT. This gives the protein CASSPTGTGAGQPQHF.

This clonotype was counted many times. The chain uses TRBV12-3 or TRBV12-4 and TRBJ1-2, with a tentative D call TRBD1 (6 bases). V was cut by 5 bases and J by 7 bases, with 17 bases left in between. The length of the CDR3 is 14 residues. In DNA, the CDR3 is TGTGCCAGCAGTATGGGGGCTGAGGGAAGTGGCTACACCTTC. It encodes CASSMGAEGSGYTF.

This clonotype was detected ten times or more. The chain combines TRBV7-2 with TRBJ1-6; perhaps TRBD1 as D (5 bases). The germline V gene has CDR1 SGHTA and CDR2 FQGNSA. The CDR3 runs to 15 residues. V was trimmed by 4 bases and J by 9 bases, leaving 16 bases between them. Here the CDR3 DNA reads TGTGCCAGCAGCTCTCTCGAGGGGATTGGTTCACCCCTCCACTTT. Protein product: CASSSLEGIGSPLHF.

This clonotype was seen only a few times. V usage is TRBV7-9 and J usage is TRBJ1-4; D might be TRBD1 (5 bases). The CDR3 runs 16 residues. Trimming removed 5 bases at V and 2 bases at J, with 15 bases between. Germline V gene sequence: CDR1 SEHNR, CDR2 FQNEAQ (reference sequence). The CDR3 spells CASSQDPGTTNEKLFF. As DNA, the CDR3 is TGTGCCAGCAGCCAAGATCCAGGGACGACTAATGAAAAACTGTTTTTT.

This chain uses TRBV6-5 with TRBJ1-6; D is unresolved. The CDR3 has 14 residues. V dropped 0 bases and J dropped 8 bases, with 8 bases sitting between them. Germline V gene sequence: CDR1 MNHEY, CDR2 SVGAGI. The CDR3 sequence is CASSYSTRDSPLHF. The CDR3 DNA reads TGTGCCAGCAGTTACTCGACTCGGGATTCACCCCTCCACTTT.

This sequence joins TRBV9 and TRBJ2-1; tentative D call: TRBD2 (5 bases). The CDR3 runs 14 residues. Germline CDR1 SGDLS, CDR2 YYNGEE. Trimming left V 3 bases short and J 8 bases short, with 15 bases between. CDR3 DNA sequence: TGTGCCAGCAGCGGATCCACTCTCGGGGATGAGCAGTTCTTC. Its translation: CASSGSTLGDEQFF.

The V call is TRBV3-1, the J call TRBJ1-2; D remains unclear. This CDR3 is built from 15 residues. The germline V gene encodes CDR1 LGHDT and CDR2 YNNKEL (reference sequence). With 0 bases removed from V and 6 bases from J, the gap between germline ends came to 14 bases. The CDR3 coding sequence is TGTGCCAGCAGCCAAGATACGACGGAGAGCCATGGCTACACCTTC. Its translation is CASSQDTTESHGYTF.

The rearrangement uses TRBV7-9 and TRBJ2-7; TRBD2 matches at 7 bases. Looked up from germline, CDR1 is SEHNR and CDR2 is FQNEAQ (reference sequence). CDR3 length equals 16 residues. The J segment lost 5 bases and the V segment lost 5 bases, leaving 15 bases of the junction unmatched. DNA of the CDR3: TGTGCCAGCAGCGGACCCCGCCAGCGGGGCTTCCACGAGCAGTACTTC. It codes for CASSGPRQRGFHEQYF.

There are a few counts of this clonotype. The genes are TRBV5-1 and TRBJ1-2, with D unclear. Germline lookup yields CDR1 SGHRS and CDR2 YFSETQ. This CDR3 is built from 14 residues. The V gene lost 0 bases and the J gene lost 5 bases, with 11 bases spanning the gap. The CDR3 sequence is CASSLAPPDYGYTF. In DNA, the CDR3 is TGCGCCAGCAGCTTGGCCCCGCCGGATTATGGCTACACCTTC.

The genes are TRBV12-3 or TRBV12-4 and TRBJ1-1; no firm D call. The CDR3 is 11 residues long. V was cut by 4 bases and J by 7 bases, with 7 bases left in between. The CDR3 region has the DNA TGTGCCAGCAGTTCCCAGCTTGAAGCTTTCTTT. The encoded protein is CASSSQLEAFF.

The CDR3 bases are TGTGCCAGTAATCCCATTGAGCAGGGTAGGCCCCAGCATTTT. This sequence encodes CASNPIEQGRPQHF. This chain joins TRBV19 and TRBJ1-5; TRBD1 might be the D (5 bases). This CDR3 spans 14 amino acids. Trimming removed 7 bases from V and 9 bases from J, with 19 bases in between. CDR1 and CDR2 (germline): LNHDA, SQIVND (reference sequence).

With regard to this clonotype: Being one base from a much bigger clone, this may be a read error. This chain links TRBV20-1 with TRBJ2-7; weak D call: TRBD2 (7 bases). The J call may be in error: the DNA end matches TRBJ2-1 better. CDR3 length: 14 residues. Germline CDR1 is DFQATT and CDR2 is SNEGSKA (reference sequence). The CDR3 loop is CSARGQGGAYEQFF. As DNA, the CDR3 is TGCAGTGCTAGAGGTCAAGGGGGGGCCTACGAGCAGTTCTTC.

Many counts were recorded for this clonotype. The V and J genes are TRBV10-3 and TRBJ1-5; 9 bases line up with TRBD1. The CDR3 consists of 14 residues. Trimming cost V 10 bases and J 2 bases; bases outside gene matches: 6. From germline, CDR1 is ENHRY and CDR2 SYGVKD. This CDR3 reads CATYRGQGNQPQHF. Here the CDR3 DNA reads TGTGCCACGTACAGGGGGCAGGGCAATCAGCCCCAGCATTTT.

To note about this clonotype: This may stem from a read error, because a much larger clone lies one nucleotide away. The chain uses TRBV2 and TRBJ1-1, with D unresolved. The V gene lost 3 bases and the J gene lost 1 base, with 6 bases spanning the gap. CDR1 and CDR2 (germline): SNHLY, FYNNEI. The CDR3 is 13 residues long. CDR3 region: CASSDQKNTEAFF. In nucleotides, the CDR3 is TGTGCCAGCAGTGACCAGAAGAACACTGAAGCTTTCTTT.

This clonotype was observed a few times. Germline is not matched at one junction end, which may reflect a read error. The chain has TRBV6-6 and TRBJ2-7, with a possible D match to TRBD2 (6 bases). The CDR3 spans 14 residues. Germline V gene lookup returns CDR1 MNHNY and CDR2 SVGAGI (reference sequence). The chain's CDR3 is CASIRGNEAYKQYF. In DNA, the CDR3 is TGTGCCAGCATCCGGGGGAACGAAGCCTACAAGCAGTACTTC.

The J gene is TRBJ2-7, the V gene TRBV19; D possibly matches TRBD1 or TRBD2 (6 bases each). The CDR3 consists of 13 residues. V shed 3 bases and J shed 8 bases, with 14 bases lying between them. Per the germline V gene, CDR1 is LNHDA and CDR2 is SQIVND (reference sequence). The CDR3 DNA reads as TGTGCCAGTAGTATCTTACAGGGAGGCCAGCAGTACTTC. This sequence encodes CASSILQGGQQYF.

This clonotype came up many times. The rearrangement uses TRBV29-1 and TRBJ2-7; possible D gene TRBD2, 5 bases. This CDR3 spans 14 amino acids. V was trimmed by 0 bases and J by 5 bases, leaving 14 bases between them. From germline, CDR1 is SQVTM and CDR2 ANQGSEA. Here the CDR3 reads CSVEDPASGDEQYF. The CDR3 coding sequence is TGCAGCGTTGAAGATCCAGCATCCGGGGACGAGCAGTACTTC.

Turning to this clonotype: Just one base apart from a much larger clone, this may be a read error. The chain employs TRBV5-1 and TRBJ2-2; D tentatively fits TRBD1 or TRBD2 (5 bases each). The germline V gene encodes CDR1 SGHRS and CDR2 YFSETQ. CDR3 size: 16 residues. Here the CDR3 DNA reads TGCGCCAGCAGCTTCACGTCAGGGCTCTTGTCCGGGGAGCTGCTTTTT. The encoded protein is CASSFTSGLLSGELLF.

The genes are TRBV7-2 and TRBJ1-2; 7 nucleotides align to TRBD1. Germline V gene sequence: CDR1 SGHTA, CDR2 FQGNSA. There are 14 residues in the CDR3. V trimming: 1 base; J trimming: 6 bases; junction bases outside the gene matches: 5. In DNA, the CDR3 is TGTGCCAGCAGCTTAGGACTAGGGGGCGATGGCTACACCTTC. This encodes CASSLGLGGDGYTF.

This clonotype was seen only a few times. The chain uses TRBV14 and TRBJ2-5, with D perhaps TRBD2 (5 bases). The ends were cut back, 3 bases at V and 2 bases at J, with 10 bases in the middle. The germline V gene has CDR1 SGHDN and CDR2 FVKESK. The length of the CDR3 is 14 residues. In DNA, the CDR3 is TGTGCCAGCAGCCATCAGCGGCCTCAAGAGACCCAGTACTTC. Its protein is CASSHQRPQETQYF.

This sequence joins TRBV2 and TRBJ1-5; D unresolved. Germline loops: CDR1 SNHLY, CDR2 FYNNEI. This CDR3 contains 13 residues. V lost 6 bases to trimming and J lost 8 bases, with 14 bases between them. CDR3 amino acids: CASRDGVGEPQHF. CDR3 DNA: TGTGCCAGCAGGGATGGGGTTGGGGAGCCCCAGCATTTT.

The CDR3 loop is CASSLSSGTETQYF. CDR3 DNA sequence: TGTGCCAGCAGCTTGTCATCCGGGACGGAGACCCAGTACTTC. This chain uses TRBV5-6 with TRBJ2-5; TRBD1 or TRBD2 may be the D gene (5 bases each). CDR1 is SGHDT, CDR2 YYEEEE, per germline. Trimming stripped 1 base from V and 5 bases from J, with 12 bases between. The CDR3 is 14 amino acids.

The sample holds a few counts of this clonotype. The CDR3 loop reads CASSPADRPEGGYTF. The CDR3 DNA sequence: TGTGCCAGCAGTCCCGCGGACCGCCCGGAGGGTGGCTACACCTTC. This sequence joins TRBV28 and TRBJ1-2; D gene unclear. V dropped 5 bases and J dropped 7 bases, with 20 bases sitting between them. Germline V gives CDR1 MDHEN, CDR2 SYDVKM. The CDR3 is 15 residues long.

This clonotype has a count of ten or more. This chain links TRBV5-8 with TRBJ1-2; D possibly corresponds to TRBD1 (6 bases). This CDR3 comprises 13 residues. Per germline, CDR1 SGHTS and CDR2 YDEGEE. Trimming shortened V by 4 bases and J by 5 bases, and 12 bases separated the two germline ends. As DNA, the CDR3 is TGTGCCAGCAGCCGGACAGCTCAATATGGCTACACCTTC. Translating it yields CASSRTAQYGYTF.